This section outlines one TCR beta chain sequence together with its context. Its antigen is still unknown. The sample belongs to a study of persistence of HIV-infected CD4 T cells. The libraries were made with immunoSEQ version 4 in survey mode. Genomic DNA was diluted to around 9.3 ng/uL, up to roughly 1 ug per sample. Sequencing was performed with immunoSEQ multiplex PCR; in TCRdb, only in-frame clones are kept and a portion is missing. The table shows 35,000 to 55,000 clones, with 80% to 95% occurring only once. This nonspecific control used anti-CD3/anti-CD28 bead stimulation of CD4+ T cells. Sorting selected CD4+ T cells upregulating both CD40 ligand and CD69. The clonotype originates from an adult man with HIV who was CMV-seropositive. This sample comprised CD4+ T cells sorted from PBMCs after roughly 18-hour stimulation, obtained from a patient who received antiretroviral therapy.

The CDR3 sequence is CASSFVGAANYGYTF. CDR3 in DNA: TGTGCCAGCAGTTTCGTTGGGGCAGCTAACTATGGCTACACCTTC. The V gene is TRBV28, the J gene TRBJ1-2; tentatively, D is TRBD1 (5 bases). The CDR3 contains 15 residues. V lost 3 bases and J lost 0, with 11 bases in between. Germline CDR1 is MDHEN and CDR2 is SYDVKM.